This TCR beta chain emerged from a study of CD8+CD57+ T cells in acquired aplastic anemia. Overall study context: Average DNA yield from sorted CD4+ and CD8+ cells was around 3.2 ug. Study-wide results and caveats: Researchers reported that CD8+ Simpson's diversity was not significantly different in patients versus controls. Overlap between patients and controls comprised some 31 CD8+ CDR3 sequences.

V was cut by 1 base and J by 5 bases, with 8 bases left in between. The CDR3 loop spans 13 amino acids. CDR1 is LNHDA, CDR2 SQIVND, per germline (reference sequence). With regard to this clonotype: Its antigen is undetermined.

The use of genomic DNA as template underpinned the TCR beta VDJ and CDR3 profiling. A single record per CDR3 protein comes from TCRdb applying MiXCR to the reads. The repertoire holds 150,000 to 200,000 distinct CDR3 sequences, with 55% to 70% as singletons. This TCR came from a human donor with severe aplastic anemia or a healthy control (not recorded which). The rearrangement links TRBV19 to TRBJ2-5; no clear D. Sequencing was done on a sample of sorted CD4+, CD8+, or CD8+CD57+ T cells (not recorded which) from PBMCs. The CDR3 bases are TGTGCCAGTAGTATAGGCGGTCGGGAGACCCAGTACTTC. Amino acid sequence: CASSIGGRETQYF.